This T cell receptor beta chain is drawn from a study of T cell responses to AZD1222 COVID-19 vaccine. Data came from immunoSEQ multiplex PCR; TCRdb stores just in-frame clones and leaves some out. The data show about 140,000 clones, 75% to 90% seen once. Study-level points and caveats: Sampling captured repertoires only after the peak T cell response.

Germline CDR1 is MGHRA and CDR2 is YSYEKL. Trimming removed 4 bases from V and 8 bases from J, with 18 bases in between. This CDR3 comprises 15 residues. As to this clone: The antigen remains undetermined.

This TCR derives from an adult in good health. This chain connects TRBV4-1 to TRBJ1-3, with D hard to call. Sequencing used peripheral blood, obtained on day 0 of AZD1222 vaccination. CDR3: CASSPRTIELDTIYF. The CDR3 DNA follows: TGCGCCAGCAGCCCCCGGACGATCGAATTGGACACCATATATTTT.